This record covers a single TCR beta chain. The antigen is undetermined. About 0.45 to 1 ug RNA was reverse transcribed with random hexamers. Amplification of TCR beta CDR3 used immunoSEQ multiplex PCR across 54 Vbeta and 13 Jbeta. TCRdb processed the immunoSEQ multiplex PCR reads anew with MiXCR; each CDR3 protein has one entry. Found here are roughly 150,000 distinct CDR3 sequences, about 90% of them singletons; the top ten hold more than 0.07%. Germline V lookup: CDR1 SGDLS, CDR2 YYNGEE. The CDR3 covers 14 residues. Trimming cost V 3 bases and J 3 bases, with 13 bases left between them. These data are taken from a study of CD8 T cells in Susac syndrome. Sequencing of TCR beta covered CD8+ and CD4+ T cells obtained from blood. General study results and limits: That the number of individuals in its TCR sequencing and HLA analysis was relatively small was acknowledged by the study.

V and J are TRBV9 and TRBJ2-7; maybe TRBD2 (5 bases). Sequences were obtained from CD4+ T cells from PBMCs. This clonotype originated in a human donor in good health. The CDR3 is CASSEGPRGYEQYF. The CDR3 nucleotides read TGTGCCAGCAGCGAAGGCCCACGGGGCTACGAGCAGTACTTC.